The following is a T cell receptor beta chain sequence with its context. The antigen remains undetermined. The data belong to a study of cytomegalovirus exposure and HLA in healthy donors. Study-wide results and caveats: A prior analysis recorded that most TCR beta V segments were productive about 87% or about 30% of the time. In the analysis, some V segments, TRBV6-2 and TRBV6-3 included, were excluded as indistinguishable. Later analysis found that TCR beta chains associated with HLA were more clonally expanded than other, equally common chains.

The V end was cut by 6 bases, the J end by 1 base, with 16 bases between. CDR1 is SGHRS and CDR2 is YFSETQ in the germline V gene. The CDR3 is 15 amino acids. The PCR had 60 Vbeta and 13 Jbeta primers. The repertoire was sequenced with immunoSEQ multiplex PCR; TCRdb's copy has only in-frame clones and lacks some. The sample gives around 97,000 clones, 81% of which show up once; more than 5% is in the top ten. Sequenced input: PBMCs. The receptor was isolated from a man aged 35 to 55 in good health and CMV-seropositive. This chain connects TRBV5-1 to TRBJ1-1; tentatively, D is TRBD1 (5 bases). CDR3 amino acids: CASTFRGHANTEAFF. In nucleotides, the CDR3 is TGCGCCAGCACCTTCCGAGGACACGCGAACACTGAAGCTTTCTTT.